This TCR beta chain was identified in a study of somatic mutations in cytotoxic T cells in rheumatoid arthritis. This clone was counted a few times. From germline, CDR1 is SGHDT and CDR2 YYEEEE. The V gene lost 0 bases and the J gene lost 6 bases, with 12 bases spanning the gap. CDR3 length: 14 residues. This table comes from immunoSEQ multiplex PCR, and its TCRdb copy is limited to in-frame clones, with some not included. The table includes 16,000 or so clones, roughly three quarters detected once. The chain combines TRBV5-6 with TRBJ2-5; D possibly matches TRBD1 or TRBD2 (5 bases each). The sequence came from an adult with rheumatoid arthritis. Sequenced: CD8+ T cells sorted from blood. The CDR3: CASSLAAGRKTQYF. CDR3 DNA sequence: TGTGCCAGCAGCTTGGCGGCAGGGAGAAAGACCCAGTACTTC.